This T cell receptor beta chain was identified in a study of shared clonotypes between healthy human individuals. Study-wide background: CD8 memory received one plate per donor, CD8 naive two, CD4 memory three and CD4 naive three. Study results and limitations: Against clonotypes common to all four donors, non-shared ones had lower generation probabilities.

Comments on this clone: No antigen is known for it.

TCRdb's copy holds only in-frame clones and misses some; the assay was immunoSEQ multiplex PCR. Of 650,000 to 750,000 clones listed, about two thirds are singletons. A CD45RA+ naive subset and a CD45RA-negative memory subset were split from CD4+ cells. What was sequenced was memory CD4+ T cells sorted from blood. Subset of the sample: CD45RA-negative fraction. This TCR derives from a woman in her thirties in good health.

The CDR3 is CASSQDPNQPQHF. The CDR3 nucleotides are TGTGCCAGCTCACAAGACCCGAATCAGCCCCAGCATTTT. The rearrangement joins TRBV18 to TRBJ1-5, with D unclear. Trimming left V 4 bases short and J 4 bases short, with 8 bases between. CDR3 size: 13 residues. Germline CDR1 reads KGHSH; CDR2 reads LQKENI.